These T cell receptor beta chains were read from a single sample in a study of type 1 and type 2 diabetes patients. TCRdb itself ran the multiplex PCR reads through MiXCR, one entry per CDR3 protein. The profile shows about 290,000 distinct CDR3 sequences, 47% of them singletons. The sequenced sample was peripheral blood mononuclear cells (PBMCs). These receptors were collected from a man aged 18 to 29 with type 2 diabetes. The CDR3 runs from the conserved cysteine through the conserved F or W. A D gene is named only where the DNA matches it firmly. The size entry is marked missing in some rows and otherwise reads once, few, many or a size class.

J,D,V,size,CDR3,DNA
TRBJ2-5,-,TRBV27,-,CASSIDGPETQYF,TGTGCCAGCAGCATAGACGGGCCGGAGACCCAGTACTTC
TRBJ1-6,-,TRBV7-2,-,CASSLRFRGSPLHF,TGTGCCAGCAGCTTACGGTTCCGGGGTTCACCCCTCCACTTT
TRBJ2-3,TRBD2,TRBV29-1,few,CSVEGQTSGRVTDTQYF,TGCAGCGTTGAGGGTCAAACTAGCGGGCGGGTCACAGATACGCAGTATTTT
TRBJ2-5,TRBD2,TRBV6-5,once,CASSPSGGGTQYF,TGTGCCAGCAGCCCTAGCGGCGGGGGGACCCAGTACTTC
TRBJ2-1,TRBD2,TRBV12-3/TRBV12-4,-,CASTRGLAGGKSEQFF,TGTGCCAGCACCCGGGGACTAGCGGGGGGGAAAAGTGAGCAGTTCTTC
TRBJ2-1,-,TRBV10-1,-,CASSDSTFNEQFF,TGCGCCAGCAGTGACAGTACTTTCAATGAGCAGTTCTTC
TRBJ2-7,TRBD1,TRBV7-8,few,CASSLVSGGHYEQYF,TGTGCCAGCAGCTTAGTTTCAGGGGGCCACTACGAGCAGTACTTC
TRBJ2-3,-,TRBV27,-,CASSAQGDTQYF,TGTGCCAGCAGTGCCCAGGGGGATACGCAGTATTTT
TRBJ2-7,-,TRBV5-1,-,CASSLVGISYEQYF,TGCGCCAGCAGCTTGGTCGGCATCTCCTACGAGCAGTACTTC
TRBJ2-3,-,TRBV7-9,-,CASSPEVGSTDTQYF,TGTGCCAGCAGCCCCGAGGTGGGGAGCACAGATACGCAGTATTTT
TRBJ2-5,-,TRBV27,-,CASSYQGRLTETQYF,TGTGCCAGCAGTTACCAGGGGAGGTTGACGGAGACCCAGTACTTC
TRBJ1-1,-,TRBV19,-,CASNIGENTEAFF,TGTGCCAGTAATATAGGTGAGAACACTGAAGCTTTCTTT
TRBJ2-5,-,TRBV20-1,-,CSAWSVLEETQYF,TGCAGTGCCTGGAGTGTTCTGGAAGAGACCCAGTACTTC
TRBJ1-2,-,TRBV19,many,CASSPSGYGYTF,TGTGCCAGTAGTCCAAGTGGCTATGGCTACACCTTC
TRBJ1-2,-,TRBV12-3/TRBV12-4,-,CATEAISNYGYTF,TGTGCCACCGAGGCGATTTCTAACTATGGCTACACCTTC
TRBJ1-1,-,TRBV30,-,CAWRWSANTEAFF,TGTGCCTGGAGATGGTCCGCGAACACTGAAGCTTTCTTT
TRBJ2-1,-,TRBV19,-,CATWGQGNEQFF,TGTGCCACTTGGGGTCAGGGCAATGAGCAGTTCTTC
TRBJ1-2,-,TRBV5-1,few,CASSRLSDDGYTF,TGCGCCAGCAGCCGGCTGTCCGACGATGGCTACACCTTC
TRBJ2-3,-,TRBV28,-,CATRNTDTQYF,TGCGCCACCAGAAACACAGATACGCAGTATTTT
TRBJ2-3,-,TRBV6-5,-,CASSLWGTSTDTQYF,TGTGCCAGCAGTTTGTGGGGGACTAGCACAGATACGCAGTATTTT
TRBJ1-2,-,TRBV7-9,few,CASSPRRQFTNYGYTF,TGTGCCAGCAGCCCCAGACGACAGTTTACTAACTATGGCTACACCTTC
TRBJ1-4,-,TRBV19,-,CASSRREGREKLFF,TGTGCCAGTAGTCGCCGCGAGGGTAGGGAAAAACTGTTTTTT
TRBJ2-7,-,TRBV2,-,CASSEGVQYYEQYF,TGTGCCAGCAGTGAAGGAGTTCAGTACTACGAGCAGTACTTC
TRBJ2-1,-,TRBV9,-,CASSVDSSVTLSYDEQFF,TGTGCCAGCAGCGTGGATTCTAGCGTAACCTTGTCCTACGATGAGCAGTTCTTC
TRBJ2-1,-,TRBV5-1,once,CASSLPSDEQFF,TGCGCCAGCAGCCTACCGTCGGATGAGCAGTTCTTC
TRBJ2-2,TRBD1,TRBV12-3/TRBV12-4,-,CASSDLQGIGELFF,TGTGCCAGCAGTGATCTACAGGGGATCGGGGAGCTGTTTTTT
TRBJ1-1,-,TRBV5-1,-,CASSLGGYNTEAFF,TGCGCCAGCAGCTTGGGTGGTTACAACACTGAAGCTTTCTTT
TRBJ2-2,-,TRBV6-6,few,CASSQGVHTGELFF,TGTGCCAGCAGCCAGGGTGTTCACACCGGGGAGCTGTTTTTT
TRBJ1-1,TRBD1,TRBV10-1,-,CASSPQGASTEAFF,TGCGCCAGCAGTCCGCAGGGGGCGAGCACTGAAGCTTTCTTT
TRBJ2-5,TRBD1,TRBV7-2,few,CASSTGGVGETQYF,TGTGCCAGCAGTACAGGGGGCGTGGGAGAGACCCAGTACTTC
TRBJ2-7,-,TRBV5-1,few,CASSLKQYNEQYF,TGCGCCAGCAGCCTGAAACAGTACAACGAGCAGTACTTC
TRBJ2-1,TRBD1,TRBV25-1,-,CASSPTGERNEQFF,TGTGCCAGCAGTCCGACAGGGGAGAGAAATGAGCAGTTCTTC
TRBJ1-5,-,TRBV6-6,-,CASSYLVAQPQHF,TGTGCCAGCAGTTACTTGGTCGCTCAGCCCCAGCATTTT
TRBJ2-1,-,TRBV19,-,CASSRGQRLSYNEQFF,TGTGCCAGTAGTAGAGGACAGCGTCTCTCCTACAATGAGCAGTTCTTC
TRBJ2-5,-,TRBV30,few,CAWLAREETQYF,TGTGCCTGGCTGGCTCGGGAAGAGACCCAGTACTTC
TRBJ1-5,-,TRBV2,-,CASSFTRNQPQHF,TGTGCCAGCAGTTTTACCCGCAATCAGCCCCAGCATTTT
TRBJ2-5,TRBD2,TRBV2,many,CASSEGLAGGETQYF,TGTGCCAGCAGTGAGGGACTAGCGGGGGGTGAGACCCAGTACTTC
TRBJ2-2,-,TRBV2,-,CASSEAQILNTGELFF,TGTGCCAGCAGTGAAGCGCAAATCCTAAACACCGGGGAGCTGTTTTTT
TRBJ1-1,-,TRBV24-1,-,CATSDPRGKAFF,TGTGCCACCAGTGATCCACGGGGGAAAGCTTTCTTT
TRBJ1-1,TRBD1,TRBV10-3,many,CAISGTGDTEAFF,TGTGCCATCAGTGGAACAGGGGACACTGAAGCTTTCTTT
TRBJ1-2,-,TRBV19,-,CASSPQDTAGYTF,TGTGCCAGTAGTCCCCAGGACACCGCGGGCTACACCTTC
TRBJ2-5,-,TRBV28,few,CASSLRDRETQYF,TGTGCCAGCAGTTTGCGGGATCGAGAGACCCAGTACTTC
TRBJ1-2,-,TRBV19,few,CASSPGTLGGYTF,TGTGCCAGTAGTCCCGGGACCCTTGGGGGCTACACCTTC
TRBJ2-5,-,TRBV2,many,CASSETQFAGGGETQYF,TGTGCCAGCAGTGAAACGCAGTTCGCAGGGGGAGGGGAGACCCAGTACTTC
TRBJ2-7,-,TRBV10-2,few,CASSVEGLPYEQYF,TGCGCCAGCAGTGTTGAAGGACTTCCCTACGAGCAGTACTTC
TRBJ2-7,-,TRBV27,few,CASSSFPLGSEQYF,TGTGCCAGCAGTTCCTTCCCGCTCGGGAGCGAGCAGTACTTC
TRBJ2-7,TRBD2,TRBV20-1,few,CSAPGAASGNGYEQYF,TGCAGTGCTCCTGGGGCGGCTAGCGGGAATGGCTACGAGCAGTACTTC
TRBJ2-7,-,TRBV19,-,CASINGAYEQYF,TGTGCCAGTATAAACGGAGCCTACGAGCAGTACTTC
TRBJ1-1,-,TRBV7-2,few,CASSLVGLGAGTEAFF,TGTGCCAGCAGCTTAGTCGGGCTCGGGGCAGGCACTGAAGCTTTCTTT
TRBJ1-2,-,TRBV19,few,CASRLRGQDGYTF,TGTGCCAGTAGACTACGGGGGCAAGACGGCTACACCTTC
TRBJ2-3,-,TRBV4-3,once,CANSATGAWGEDTQYF,TGCGCCAACAGCGCCACCGGGGCATGGGGCGAAGATACGCAGTATTTT
TRBJ2-1,-,TRBV13,-,CASSPNGFYEQFF,TGTGCCAGCAGCCCTAACGGGTTTTATGAGCAGTTCTTC
TRBJ1-6,TRBD1,TRBV10-1,-,CASSNPRDRWIFNSPLHF,TGCGCCAGCAGCAACCCCCGGGACAGGTGGATTTTTAATTCACCCCTCCACTTT